One sample yielded the 18 T cell receptor beta chains listed below, sequenced in a study of identical twins. Each CDR3 protein is one row after TCRdb ran MiXCR on the 5' RACE reads. The sample yields fewer than 500,000 distinct CDR3 sequences, approximately 25% seen once. The same sample was also used in a study of T cells expressing NK-cell markers.

Source material: CD4+ T cells sorted from blood. Receptors were obtained from a woman aged 18-29 years in good health.

This chain links TRBV29-1 with TRBJ2-3; 14 bases fit TRBD2. There are 16 residues in the CDR3. V trimming: 3 bases; J trimming: 4 bases; junction bases outside the gene matches: 6. The V gene's germline CDR1 is SQVTM and CDR2 ANQGSEA. This CDR3 reads CSVEGTSGGGPDTQYF. The CDR3 nucleotides are TGCAGCGTTGAGGGGACTAGCGGGGGAGGTCCAGATACGCAGTATTTT.

J is TRBJ1-1 and V is TRBV15, with D possibly being TRBD1 (6 bases). This CDR3 has 13 residues. The V end was cut by 8 bases, the J end by 1 base, with 11 bases between. Per germline, CDR1 LNHNV and CDR2 YYDKDF (reference sequence). CDR3 amino acids: CATAGHRNTEAFF. The CDR3 DNA sequence: TGTGCCACCGCGGGACATCGGAACACTGAAGCTTTCTTT.

The chain links TRBV7-9 to TRBJ1-5; D is perhaps TRBD1 (5 bases). Germline-derived CDR1 and CDR2 are SEHNR and FQNEAQ (reference sequence). The V gene lost 1 base and the J gene lost 5 bases, with 12 bases spanning the gap. CDR3 length: 15 residues. The CDR3 spells CASSLGSGRDQPQHF. CDR3 DNA sequence: TGTGCCAGCAGCTTAGGGTCGGGGCGAGATCAGCCCCAGCATTTT. Complete variable domain (other parts from reference TRBV7-9 and TRBJ1-5): DTGVSQNPRHKITKRGQNVTFRCDPISEHNRLYWYRQTLGQGPEFLTYFQNEAQLEKSRLLSDRFSAERPKGSFSTLEIQRTEQGDSAMYLCASSLGSGRDQPQHFGDGTRLSIL.

The gene calls are TRBV5-1 and TRBJ2-2; D gene unclear. The CDR3 covers 11 residues. Germline V CDR1 and CDR2: SGHRS, YFSETQ. V was shortened by 2 bases and J by 8 bases, with 4 bases between the two germline ends. The CDR3 bases are TGCGCCAGCAGCTTTGAGGGGGAGCTGTTTTTT. Residues: CASSFEGELFF.

V usage is TRBV18 and J usage is TRBJ2-3, with D possibly TRBD1 on 6 matching bases. V gave up 3 bases and J gave up 6 bases, with 13 bases separating them. Germline assignment: CDR1 KGHSH and CDR2 LQKENI. There are 14 residues in the CDR3. The CDR3 protein is CASSPGQLRDTQYF. The CDR3 nucleotides are TGTGCCAGCTCACCCGGACAGCTTAGGGATACGCAGTATTTT.

The J gene is TRBJ2-7, the V gene TRBV20-1, with D possibly being TRBD1 (5 bases). Per the germline V gene, CDR1 is DFQATT and CDR2 is SNEGSKA (reference sequence). V gave up 3 bases and J gave up 3 bases, with 12 bases separating them. The CDR3 length is 13 residues. The CDR3, as DNA: TGCAGTGCTAGTGGGGTGCAGGGCTACGAGCAGTACTTC. This codes for CSASGVQGYEQYF.

The J gene is TRBJ1-5, the V gene TRBV7-2, with D possibly TRBD1 on 6 matching bases. V lost 1 base and J lost 1, with 11 bases in between. CDR1 is SGHTA, CDR2 FQGNSA, per germline. This CDR3 contains 16 residues. The CDR3 spells CASSLEGGWSNQPQHF. CDR3 nucleotide sequence: TGTGCCAGCAGCTTAGAGGGGGGTTGGAGCAATCAGCCCCAGCATTTT.

The chain employs TRBV2 and TRBJ1-6; no clear D. This CDR3 is 17 amino acids long. Germline loops: CDR1 SNHLY, CDR2 FYNNEI. V lost 1 base and J 0 bases, leaving 10 bases between the germline ends. CDR3 nucleotides: TGTGCCAGCAGTGAAGTAAAAGGACGCTCCTATAATTCACCCCTCCACTTT. This gives the protein CASSEVKGRSYNSPLHF.

This chain links TRBV9 with TRBJ2-5; the D gene could be TRBD1 or TRBD2 (5 bases each). Trimming pared 7 bases from V and 2 bases from J, leaving 12 bases between. Germline V lookup: CDR1 SGDLS, CDR2 YYNGEE. The CDR3 consists of 13 residues. CDR3 region: CASGGPQQETQYF. CDR3 coding DNA: TGTGCCAGCGGGGGACCGCAACAAGAGACCCAGTACTTC.

This clonotype was observed a handful of times. The chain combines TRBV5-1 with TRBJ1-1; D remains ambiguous. Per germline, CDR1 SGHRS and CDR2 YFSETQ. This CDR3 region has 14 residues. The V and J ends lost 4 bases and 2 bases respectively, with 12 bases between them. The CDR3 region is CASSPLIANTEAFF. The CDR3 coding sequence is TGCGCCAGCAGCCCGCTTATCGCAAACACTGAAGCTTTCTTT.

This clonotype appeared a few times. The chain links TRBV6-2 or TRBV6-3 to TRBJ2-3; no firm D call. Germline CDR1 is MNHEY and CDR2 is SVGEGT. This CDR3 is 14 amino acids long. V lost 1 base, J lost 9 bases, and 14 bases lay in between. The CDR3 coding sequence is TGTGCCAGCAGTTACTACACCCCCACGTCCACGCAGTATTTT. It codes for CASSYYTPTSTQYF.

This chain connects TRBV20-1 to TRBJ1-2; unclear D gene. Per the germline V gene, CDR1 is DFQATT and CDR2 is SNEGSKA (reference sequence). The CDR3 is made up of 11 amino acids. Trimming took off 3 bases at V and 5 bases at J, with 7 bases between the two ends. The chain's CDR3 is CSARQNYGYTF. The CDR3 bases are TGCAGTGCTAGGCAGAATTATGGCTACACCTTC.

The chain links TRBV6-1 to TRBJ1-5; no firm D call. V lost 7 bases and J lost 4, with 11 bases in between. The germline V gene has CDR1 MNHNS and CDR2 SASEGT. This CDR3 is built from 13 residues. CDR3 nucleotide sequence: TGTGCCAGCACCGGCGGGGAAAATCAGCCCCAGCATTTT. The encoded protein is CASTGGENQPQHF.

The rearrangement links TRBV7-9 to TRBJ1-6; TRBD1 is a possible D gene (6 bases). V lost 2 bases, J lost 9 bases, and 14 bases lay in between. This CDR3 comprises 15 residues. Per the germline V gene, CDR1 is SEHNR and CDR2 is FQNEAQ (reference sequence). The CDR3 DNA reads TGTGCCAGCAGCTTACAGGGGATACGTATTTCACCCCTCCACTTT. Protein product: CASSLQGIRISPLHF.

The chain couples TRBV7-2 to TRBJ2-5; tentative D call: TRBD2 (5 bases). The CDR3 has 14 amino acids. Germline V lookup: CDR1 SGHTA, CDR2 FQGNSA. V was clipped by 5 bases and J by 1 base, with 11 bases between them. CDR3 coding DNA: TGTGCCAGCAGCGCTGGACTCGCCCAAGAGACCCAGTACTTC. Translating gives CASSAGLAQETQYF.

The sample holds a few counts of this clonotype. This chain links TRBV20-1 with TRBJ2-3, with 8 nucleotides matching TRBD2. J gave up 5 bases and V 3 bases, and 10 bases lay outside the gene matches. The V gene's germline CDR1 is DFQATT and CDR2 SNEGSKA (reference sequence). The CDR3 totals 15 residues. The CDR3 protein is CSASFDPGGVDTQYF. CDR3 coding DNA: TGCAGTGCTAGTTTTGACCCCGGGGGGGTAGATACGCAGTATTTT.

This clonotype was detected ten times or more. V and J are TRBV12-3 or TRBV12-4 and TRBJ2-4; D is undetermined. The CDR3 extends over 12 amino acids. Trimming cost V 3 bases and J 1 base, with 1 base left between them. This CDR3 is CASSLAKNIQYF. For the CDR3, the DNA is TGTGCCAGCAGTTTGGCCAAAAACATTCAGTACTTC.

The rearrangement joins TRBV7-9 to TRBJ2-2; a weak D match, TRBD2 (5 bases). Per the germline V gene, CDR1 is SEHNR and CDR2 is FQNEAQ (reference sequence). V was clipped by 3 bases and J by 1 base, with 12 bases between them. The CDR3 is 16 amino acids. CDR3 amino acids: CASSFSGNQNTGELFF. CDR3 DNA sequence: TGTGCCAGCAGCTTCTCCGGGAACCAGAACACCGGGGAGCTGTTTTTT.